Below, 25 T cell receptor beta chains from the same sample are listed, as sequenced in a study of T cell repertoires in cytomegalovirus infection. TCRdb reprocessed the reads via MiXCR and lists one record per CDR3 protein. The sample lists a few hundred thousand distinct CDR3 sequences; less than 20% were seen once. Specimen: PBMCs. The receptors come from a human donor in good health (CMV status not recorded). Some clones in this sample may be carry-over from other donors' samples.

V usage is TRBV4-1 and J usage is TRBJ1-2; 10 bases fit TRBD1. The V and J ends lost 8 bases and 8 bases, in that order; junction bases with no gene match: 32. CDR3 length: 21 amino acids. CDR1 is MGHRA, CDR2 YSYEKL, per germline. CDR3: CASSNFKSTGGLSAFLEGYTF. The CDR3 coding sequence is TGCGCCAGCTCTAATTTTAAGTCGACAGGGGGCCTCAGCGCTTTTTTGGAGGGCTACACCTTC.

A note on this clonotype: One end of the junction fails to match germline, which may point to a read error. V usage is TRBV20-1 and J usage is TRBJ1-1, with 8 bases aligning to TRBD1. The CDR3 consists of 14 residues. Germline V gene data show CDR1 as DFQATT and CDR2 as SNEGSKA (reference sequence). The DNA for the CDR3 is TGTAGTACTTCAGCCGGGACAGGCTACACTGAAGCTTTCTTT. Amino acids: CSTSAGTGYTEAFF.

CDR3 sequence reads: CASTPRRNMNTEAFF. The CDR3, as DNA: TGTGCCAGTACTCCCCGCCGGAACATGAACACTGAAGCTTTCTTT. V and J are TRBV19 and TRBJ1-1, with unresolved D. V gave up 7 bases and J gave up 0 bases, with 15 bases separating them. The CDR3 extends over 15 amino acids. Germline CDR1 LNHDA, CDR2 SQIVND (reference sequence).

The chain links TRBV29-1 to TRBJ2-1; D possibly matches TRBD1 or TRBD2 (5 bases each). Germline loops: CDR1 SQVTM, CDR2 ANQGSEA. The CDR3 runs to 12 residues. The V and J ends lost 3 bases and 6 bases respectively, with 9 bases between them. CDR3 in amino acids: CSVEGVTNEQFF. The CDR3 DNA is TGCAGCGTTGAGGGGGTAACCAATGAGCAGTTCTTC.

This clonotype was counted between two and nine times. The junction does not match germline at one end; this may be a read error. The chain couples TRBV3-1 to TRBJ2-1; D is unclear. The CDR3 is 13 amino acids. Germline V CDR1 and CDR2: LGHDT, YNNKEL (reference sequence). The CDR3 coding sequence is TGTGCCAGCAGACAAGGTACCGCGTATGAGCAGTTCTTC. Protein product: CASRQGTAYEQFF.

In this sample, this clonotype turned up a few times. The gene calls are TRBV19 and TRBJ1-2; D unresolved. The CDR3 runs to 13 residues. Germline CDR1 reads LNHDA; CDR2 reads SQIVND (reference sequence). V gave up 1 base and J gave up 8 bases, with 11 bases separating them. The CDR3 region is CASSIGGTYGYTF. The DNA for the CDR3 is TGTGCCAGTAGTATAGGTGGCACTTACGGCTACACCTTC. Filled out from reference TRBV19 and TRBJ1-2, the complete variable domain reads DGGITQSPKYLFRKEGQNVTLSCEQNLNHDAMYWYRQDPGQGLRLIYYSQIVNDFQKGDIAEGYSVSREKKESFPLTVTSAQKNPTAFYLCASSIGGTYGYTFGSGTRLTVV.

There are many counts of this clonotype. CDR3 DNA sequence: TGTGCCAGCAGTTTAGTTTATGGCTACACCTTC. It codes for CASSLVYGYTF. The chain has TRBV12-3 or TRBV12-4 and TRBJ1-2, with D unclear. CDR3 size: 11 residues. The ends were cut back, 1 base at V and 5 bases at J, with 2 bases in the middle.

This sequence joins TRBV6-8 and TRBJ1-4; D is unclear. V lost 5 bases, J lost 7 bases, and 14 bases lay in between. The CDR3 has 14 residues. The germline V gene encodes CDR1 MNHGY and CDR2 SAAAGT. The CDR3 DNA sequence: TGTGCCAGCAGTCTCGACTGGGGTACTGAAAAACTGTTTTTT. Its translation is CASSLDWGTEKLFF.

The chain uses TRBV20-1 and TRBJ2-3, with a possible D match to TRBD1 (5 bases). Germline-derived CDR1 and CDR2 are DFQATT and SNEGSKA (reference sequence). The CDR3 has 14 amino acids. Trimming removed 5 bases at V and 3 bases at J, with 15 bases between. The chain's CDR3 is CSAPDSGPTDTQYF. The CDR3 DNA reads TGCAGTGCTCCTGATTCAGGGCCAACAGATACGCAGTATTTT.

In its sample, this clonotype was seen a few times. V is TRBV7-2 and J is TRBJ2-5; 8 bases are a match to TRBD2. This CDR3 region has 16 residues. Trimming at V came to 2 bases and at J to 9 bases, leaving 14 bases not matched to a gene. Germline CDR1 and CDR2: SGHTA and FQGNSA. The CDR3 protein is CASSLSGAGVTVSQYF. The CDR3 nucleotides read TGTGCCAGCAGCTTAAGCGGAGCGGGAGTAACAGTGTCCCAGTACTTC.

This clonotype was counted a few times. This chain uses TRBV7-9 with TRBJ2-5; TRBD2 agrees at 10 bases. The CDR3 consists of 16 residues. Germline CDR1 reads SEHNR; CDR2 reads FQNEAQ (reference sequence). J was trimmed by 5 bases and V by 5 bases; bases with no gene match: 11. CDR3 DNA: TGTGCCAGCAGCCTTGGACTAGCGGAGGCGGGGGAGACCCAGTACTTC. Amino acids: CASSLGLAEAGETQYF.

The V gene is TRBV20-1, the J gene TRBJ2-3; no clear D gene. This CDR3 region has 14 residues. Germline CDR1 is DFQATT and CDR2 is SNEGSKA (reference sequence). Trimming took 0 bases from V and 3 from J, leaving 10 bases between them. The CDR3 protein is CSAREPRSTDTQYF. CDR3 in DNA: TGCAGTGCTAGAGAGCCCAGGAGTACAGATACGCAGTATTTT.

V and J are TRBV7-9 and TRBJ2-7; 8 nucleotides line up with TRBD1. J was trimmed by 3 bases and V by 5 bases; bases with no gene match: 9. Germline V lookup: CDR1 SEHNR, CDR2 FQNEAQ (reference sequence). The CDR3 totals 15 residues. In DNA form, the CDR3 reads TGTGCCAGCAGCCCTTCTAGGACAGGGCGCTACGAGCAGTACTTC. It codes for CASSPSRTGRYEQYF.

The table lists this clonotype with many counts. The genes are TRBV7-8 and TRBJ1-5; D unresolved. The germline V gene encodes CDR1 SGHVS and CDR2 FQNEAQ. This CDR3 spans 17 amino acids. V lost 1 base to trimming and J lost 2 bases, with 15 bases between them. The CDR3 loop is CASSLDAGPLGNQPQHF. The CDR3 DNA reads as TGTGCCAGCAGCTTAGATGCAGGACCTTTAGGCAATCAGCCCCAGCATTTT. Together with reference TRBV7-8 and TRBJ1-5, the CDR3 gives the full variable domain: GAGVSQSPRYKVAKRGQDVALRCDPISGHVSLFWYQQALGQGPEFLTYFQNEAQLDKSGLPSDRFFAERPEGSVSTLKIQRTQQEDSAVYLCASSLDAGPLGNQPQHFGDGTRLSIL.

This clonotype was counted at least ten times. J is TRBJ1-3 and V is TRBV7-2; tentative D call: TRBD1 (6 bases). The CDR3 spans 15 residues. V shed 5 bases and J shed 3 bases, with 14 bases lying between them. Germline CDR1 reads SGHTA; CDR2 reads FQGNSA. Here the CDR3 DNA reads TGTGCCAGCAGCCCCCGGGGGGGCATTGGAAACACCATATATTTT. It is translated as CASSPRGGIGNTIYF.

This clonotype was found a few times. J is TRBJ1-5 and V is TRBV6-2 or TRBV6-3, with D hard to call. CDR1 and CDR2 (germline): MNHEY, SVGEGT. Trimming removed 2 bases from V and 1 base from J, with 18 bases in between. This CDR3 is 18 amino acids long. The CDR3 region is CASSYQALDTYSNQPQHF. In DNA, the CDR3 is TGTGCCAGCAGTTACCAGGCCTTAGACACCTACAGCAATCAGCCCCAGCATTTT.

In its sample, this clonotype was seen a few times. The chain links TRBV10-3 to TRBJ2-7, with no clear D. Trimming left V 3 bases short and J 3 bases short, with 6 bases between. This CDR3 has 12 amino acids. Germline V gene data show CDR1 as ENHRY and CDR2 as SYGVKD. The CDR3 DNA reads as TGTGCCATCAGTGAAGGAAGCTACGAGCAGTACTTC. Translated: CAISEGSYEQYF.

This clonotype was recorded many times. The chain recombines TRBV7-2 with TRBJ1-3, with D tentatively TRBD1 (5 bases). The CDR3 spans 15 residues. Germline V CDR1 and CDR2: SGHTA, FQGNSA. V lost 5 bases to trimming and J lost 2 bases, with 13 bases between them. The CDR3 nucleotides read TGTGCCAGCAGCGAGGCATTGGGGGCTGGAAACACCATATATTTT. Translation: CASSEALGAGNTIYF.

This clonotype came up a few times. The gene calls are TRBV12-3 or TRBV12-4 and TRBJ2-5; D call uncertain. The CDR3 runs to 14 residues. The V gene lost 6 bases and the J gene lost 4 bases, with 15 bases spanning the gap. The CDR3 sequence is CASRSTGRRETQYF. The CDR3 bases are TGTGCCAGCAGATCCACCGGGCGCCGAGAGACCCAGTACTTC.

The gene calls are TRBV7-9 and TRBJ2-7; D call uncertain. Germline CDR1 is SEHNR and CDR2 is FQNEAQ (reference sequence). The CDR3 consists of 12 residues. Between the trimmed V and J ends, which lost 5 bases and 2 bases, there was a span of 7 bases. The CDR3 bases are TGTGCCAGCAGCAAGACTCCCTACGAGCAGTACTTC. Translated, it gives CASSKTPYEQYF.

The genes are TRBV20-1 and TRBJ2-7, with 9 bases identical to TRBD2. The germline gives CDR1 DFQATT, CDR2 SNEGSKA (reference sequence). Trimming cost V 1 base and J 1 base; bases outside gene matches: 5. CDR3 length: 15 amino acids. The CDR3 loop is CSARAGLASSYEQYF. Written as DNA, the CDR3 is TGCAGTGCTAGAGCAGGACTAGCGAGTTCCTACGAGCAGTACTTC.

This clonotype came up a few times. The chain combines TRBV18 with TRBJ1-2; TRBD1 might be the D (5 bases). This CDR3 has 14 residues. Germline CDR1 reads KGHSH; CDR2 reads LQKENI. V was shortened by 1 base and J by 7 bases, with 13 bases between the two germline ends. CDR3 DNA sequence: TGTGCCAGCTCACCACGGTTGGGGGAAGCTGGCTACACCTTC. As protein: CASSPRLGEAGYTF. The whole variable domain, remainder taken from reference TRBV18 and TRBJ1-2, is NAGVMQNPRHLVRRRGQEARLRCSPMKGHSHVYWYRQLPEEGLKFMVYLQKENIIDESGMPKERFSAEFPKEGPSILRIQQVVRGDSAAYFCASSPRLGEAGYTFGSGTRLTVV.

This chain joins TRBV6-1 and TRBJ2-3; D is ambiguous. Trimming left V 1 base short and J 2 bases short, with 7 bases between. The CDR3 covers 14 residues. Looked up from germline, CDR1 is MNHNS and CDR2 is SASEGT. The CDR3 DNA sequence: TGTGCCAGCAGTGAAGGACCCCACACAGATACGCAGTATTTT. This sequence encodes CASSEGPHTDTQYF.

CDR3 nucleotide sequence: TGTGCCAGCAAAGGGCTGCGCAATCAGCCCCAGCATTTT. Protein sequence: CASKGLRNQPQHF. The rearrangement uses TRBV6-2 or TRBV6-3 and TRBJ1-5, with D unclear. CDR3 length equals 13 residues. The germline V and J ends were trimmed by 7 bases and 2 bases, with 9 bases remaining between them. Germline lookup yields CDR1 MNHEY and CDR2 SVGEGT.

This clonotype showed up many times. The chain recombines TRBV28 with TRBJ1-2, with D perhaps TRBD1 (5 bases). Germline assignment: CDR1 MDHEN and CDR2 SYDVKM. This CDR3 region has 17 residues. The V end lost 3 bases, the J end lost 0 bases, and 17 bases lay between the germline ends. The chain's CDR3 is CASSLVRGSVANYGYTF. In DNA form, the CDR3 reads TGTGCCAGCAGTTTGGTACGGGGGTCAGTAGCTAACTATGGCTACACCTTC.